In this sample, the clone carrying this TCR beta chain turned up many times. The antigen remains undetermined. The CDR3 loop spans 14 amino acids. V gave up 6 bases and J gave up 7 bases; unmatched junction bases: 10. This entry belongs to a study of T-cell reconstitution after alpha-beta-depleted transplantation in children. Study-wide findings and caveats: Alpha-beta T cells about two months after transplant reportedly derived from several hundred expanded graft clones. Fresh T-cell production supplied most of the T-cell counts and diversity seen one year after transplant. Surviving recipient T cells and intrathymic progenitors accounted for some patients' high TCRbeta diversity at day 60.

Unique molecular identifiers were incorporated when the TCRbeta library was constructed. TCRdb itself ran the PCR reads through MiXCR, one entry per CDR3 protein. The table lists 73,000 or so distinct CDR3 sequences, over 4.5% of them singletons. The source of this sequence is a boy under two years old who had a stem cell transplant for acute myeloid leukemia, so the T cells may come from the graft donor. The genes are TRBV12-3 or TRBV12-4 and TRBJ2-5, with 8 nucleotides matching TRBD1. The sequences come from PBMCs, mostly from graft donor cells, collected 180 days after TCRalphabeta/CD19-depleted stem cell transplant. CDR3 region: CASSAIGQGGTQYF. The DNA of the CDR3 is TGTGCCAGCAGCGCTATAGGACAGGGCGGGACCCAGTACTTC.